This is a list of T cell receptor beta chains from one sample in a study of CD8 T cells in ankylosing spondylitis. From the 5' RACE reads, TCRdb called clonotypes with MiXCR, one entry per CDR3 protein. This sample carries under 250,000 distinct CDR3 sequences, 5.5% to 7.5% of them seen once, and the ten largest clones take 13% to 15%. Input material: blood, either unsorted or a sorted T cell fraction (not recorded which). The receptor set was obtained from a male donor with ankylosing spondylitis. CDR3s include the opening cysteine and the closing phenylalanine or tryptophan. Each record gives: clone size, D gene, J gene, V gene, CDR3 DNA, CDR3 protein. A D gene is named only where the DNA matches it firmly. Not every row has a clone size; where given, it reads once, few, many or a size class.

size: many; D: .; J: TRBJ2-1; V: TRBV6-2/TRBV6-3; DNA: TGTGCATCCTGGGGTGGGAGACGTGGGGAGCAGTTCTTC; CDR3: CASWGGRRGEQFF
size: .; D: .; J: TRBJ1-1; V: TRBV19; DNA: TGTGCCAGTAGACCACCTCAGGGGTACACTGAAGCTTTCTTT; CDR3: CASRPPQGYTEAFF
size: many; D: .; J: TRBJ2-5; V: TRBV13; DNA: TGTGCCAGCAGCCTCCGTCGCGCCCAAGAGACCCAGTACTTC; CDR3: CASSLRRAQETQYF
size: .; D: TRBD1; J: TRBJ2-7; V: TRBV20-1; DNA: TGCAGTGCTCCACCTCCGGGACAGGGTTTCGAGCAGTACTTC; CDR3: CSAPPPGQGFEQYF
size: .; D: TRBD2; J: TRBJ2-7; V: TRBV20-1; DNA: TGCAGTGCTAGAGTCCTAGCGGGGGACGACGAGCAGTACTTC; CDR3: CSARVLAGDDEQYF
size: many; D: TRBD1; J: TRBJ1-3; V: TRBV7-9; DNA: TGTGCCAGCAGAGCTACAGGGGGCTCTGGAAACACCATATATTTT; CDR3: CASRATGGSGNTIYF
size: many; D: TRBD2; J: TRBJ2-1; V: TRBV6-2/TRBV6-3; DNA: TGTGCCAGCAGTTACGGGTCGGGAGGGATGGATGAGCAGTTCTTC; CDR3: CASSYGSGGMDEQFF
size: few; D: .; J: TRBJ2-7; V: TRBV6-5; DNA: TGTGCCAGCAGTTACTCCGACAGGTCGAGCTCCTACGAGCAGTACTTC; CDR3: CASSYSDRSSSYEQYF
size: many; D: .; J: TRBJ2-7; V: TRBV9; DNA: TGTGCCAGCAGCGCTTATGGGATCGGCGAGCAGTACTTC; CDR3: CASSAYGIGEQYF
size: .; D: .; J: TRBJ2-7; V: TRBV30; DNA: TGTGCCTGGAGTGTACGGGGAGGAAGGCGGTACTTC; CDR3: CAWSVRGGRRYF
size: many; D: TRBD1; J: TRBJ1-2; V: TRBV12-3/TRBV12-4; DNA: TGTGCCAGCAGTCCCCGCCTTGACAGGGGCGGCTACACCTTC; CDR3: CASSPRLDRGGYTF
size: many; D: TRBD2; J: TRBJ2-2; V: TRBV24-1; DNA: TGTGCCACCGGAGGACTAGCGGGAGCTAAGAACACCGGGGAGCTGTTTTTT; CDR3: CATGGLAGAKNTGELFF
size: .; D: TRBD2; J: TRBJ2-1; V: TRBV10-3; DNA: TGTGCCATCAGTGAGGAAAGTCTAGCGGCATACAATGAGCAGTTCTTC; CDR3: CAISEESLAAYNEQFF
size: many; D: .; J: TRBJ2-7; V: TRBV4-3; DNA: TGCGCCAGCAGCCAAAACAGGGTATCGAGATCCTACGAGCAGTACTTC; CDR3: CASSQNRVSRSYEQYF
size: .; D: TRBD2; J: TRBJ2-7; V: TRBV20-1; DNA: TGCAGTGGACTAGCACTTTCCTACGAGCAGTACTTC; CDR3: CSGLALSYEQYF
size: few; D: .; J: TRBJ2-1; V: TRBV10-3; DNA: TGTGCCATCAGTGAGCCCCGGGACCCTTCCTACAATGAGCAGTTCTTC; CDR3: CAISEPRDPSYNEQFF
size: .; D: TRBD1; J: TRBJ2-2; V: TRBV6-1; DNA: TGTGCCAGCGGGCAGGGACAGGCGAACACCGGGGAGCTGTTTTTT; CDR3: CASGQGQANTGELFF
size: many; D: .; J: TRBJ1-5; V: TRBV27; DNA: TGTGCCAGCAGTCCGCGGGCCGGGCCCCAGCATTTT; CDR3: CASSPRAGPQHF
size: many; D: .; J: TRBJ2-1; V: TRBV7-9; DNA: TGTGCCAGCAGCTTGTGGGACTCCCGTGAGCAGTTCTTC; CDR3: CASSLWDSREQFF
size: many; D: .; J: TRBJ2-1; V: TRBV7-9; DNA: TGTGCCAGCAGCTTCGGGGTCCCCTCCTACAATGAGCAGTTCTTC; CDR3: CASSFGVPSYNEQFF
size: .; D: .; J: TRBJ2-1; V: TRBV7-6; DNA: TGTGCCAGCAGCTTAGGCCCGCCTAATGAGCAGTTCTTC; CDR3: CASSLGPPNEQFF
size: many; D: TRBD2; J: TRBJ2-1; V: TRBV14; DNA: TGTGCCAGCAGCCAAGCGGGGGGTCCCTACAATGAGCAGTTCTTC; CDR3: CASSQAGGPYNEQFF
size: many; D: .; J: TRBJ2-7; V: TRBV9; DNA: TGTGCCAGCAGCGTAGATGCGGGGCCCTCCTACGAGCAGTACTTC; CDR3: CASSVDAGPSYEQYF
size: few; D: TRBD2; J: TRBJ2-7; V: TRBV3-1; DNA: TGTGCCAGCAGCCAAGATCAAGTAGCGGCGGGAGGGCCCTACGAGCAGTACTTC; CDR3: CASSQDQVAAGGPYEQYF
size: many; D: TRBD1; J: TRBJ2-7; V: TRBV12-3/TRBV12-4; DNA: TGTGCCAGCAGTCGAACGGACAGGGGGTACGAGCAGTACTTC; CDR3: CASSRTDRGYEQYF
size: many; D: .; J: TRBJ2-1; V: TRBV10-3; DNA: TGTGCCATCAGTGTATTTGGGCTAGAAAATGAGCAGTTCTTC; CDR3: CAISVFGLENEQFF
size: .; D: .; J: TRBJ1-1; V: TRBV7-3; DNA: TGTGCCAGCAGCTTAGAGCCCGGGACTGAAGCTTTCTTT; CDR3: CASSLEPGTEAFF
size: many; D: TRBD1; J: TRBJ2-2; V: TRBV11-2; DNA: TGTGCCAGCAGGACGGGACAGACTAACACCGGGGAGCTGTTTTTT; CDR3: CASRTGQTNTGELFF
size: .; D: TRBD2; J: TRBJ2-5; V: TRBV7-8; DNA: TGTGCCAGCAGCCCCAGGGCTAGCGGGAGGAAAGAGACCCAGTACTTC; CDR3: CASSPRASGRKETQYF
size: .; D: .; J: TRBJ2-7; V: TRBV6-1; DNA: TGTGCCAGCAGGGGGCCCAACGAGCAGTACTTC; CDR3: CASRGPNEQYF
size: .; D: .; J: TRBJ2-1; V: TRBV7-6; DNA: TGTGCCAGCAGCTTAGCGGGCCGAGGCAATGAGCAGTTCTTC; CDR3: CASSLAGRGNEQFF
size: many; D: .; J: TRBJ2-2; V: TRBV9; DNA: TGTGCCAGCAGTACGTACACCGGGGAGCTGTTTTTT; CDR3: CASSTYTGELFF